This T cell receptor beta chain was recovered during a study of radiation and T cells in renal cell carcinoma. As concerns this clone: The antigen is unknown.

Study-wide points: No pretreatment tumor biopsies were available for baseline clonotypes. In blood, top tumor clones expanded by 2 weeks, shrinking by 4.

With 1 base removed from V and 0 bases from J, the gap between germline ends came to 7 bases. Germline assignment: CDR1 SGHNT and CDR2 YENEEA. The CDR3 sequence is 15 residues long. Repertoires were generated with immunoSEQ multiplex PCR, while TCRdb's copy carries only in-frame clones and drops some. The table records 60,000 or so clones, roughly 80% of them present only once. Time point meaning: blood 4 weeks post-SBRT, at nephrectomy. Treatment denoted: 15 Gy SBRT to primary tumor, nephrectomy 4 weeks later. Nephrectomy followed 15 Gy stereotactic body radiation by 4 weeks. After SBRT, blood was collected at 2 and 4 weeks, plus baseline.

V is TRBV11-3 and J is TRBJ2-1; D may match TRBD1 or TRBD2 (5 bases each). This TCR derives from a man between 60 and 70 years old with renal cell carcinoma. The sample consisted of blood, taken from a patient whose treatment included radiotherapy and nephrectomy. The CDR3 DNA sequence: TGTGCCAGCAGCTTAGGGGGGTTCTCCTACAATGAGCAGTTCTTC. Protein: CASSLGGFSYNEQFF.